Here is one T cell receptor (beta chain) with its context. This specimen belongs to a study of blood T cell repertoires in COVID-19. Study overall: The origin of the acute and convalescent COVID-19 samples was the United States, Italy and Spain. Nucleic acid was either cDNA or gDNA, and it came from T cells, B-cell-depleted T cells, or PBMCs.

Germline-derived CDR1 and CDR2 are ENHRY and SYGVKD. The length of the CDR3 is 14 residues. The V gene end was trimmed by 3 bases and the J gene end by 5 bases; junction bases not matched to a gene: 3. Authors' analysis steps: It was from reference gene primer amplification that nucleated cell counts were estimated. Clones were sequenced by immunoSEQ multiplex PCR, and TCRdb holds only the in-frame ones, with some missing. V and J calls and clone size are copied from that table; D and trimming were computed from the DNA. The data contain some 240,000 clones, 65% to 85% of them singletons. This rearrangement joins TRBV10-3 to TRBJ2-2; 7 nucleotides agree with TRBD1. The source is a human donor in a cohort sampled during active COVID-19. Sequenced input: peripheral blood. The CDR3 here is CAISDVTGTGELFF. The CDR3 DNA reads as TGTGCCATCAGTGATGTGACAGGGACCGGGGAGCTGTTTTTT.